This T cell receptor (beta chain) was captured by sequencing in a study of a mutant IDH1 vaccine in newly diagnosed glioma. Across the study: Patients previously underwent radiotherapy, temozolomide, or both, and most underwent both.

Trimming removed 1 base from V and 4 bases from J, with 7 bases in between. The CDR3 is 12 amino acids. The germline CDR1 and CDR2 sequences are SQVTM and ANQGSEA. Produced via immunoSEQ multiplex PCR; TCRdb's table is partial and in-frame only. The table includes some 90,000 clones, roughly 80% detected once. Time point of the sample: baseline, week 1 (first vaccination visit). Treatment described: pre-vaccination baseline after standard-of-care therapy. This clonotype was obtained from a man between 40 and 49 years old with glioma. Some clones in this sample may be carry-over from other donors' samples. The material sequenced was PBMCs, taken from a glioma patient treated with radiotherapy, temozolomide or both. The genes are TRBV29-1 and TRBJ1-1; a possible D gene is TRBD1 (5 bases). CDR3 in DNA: TGCAGCGTTGAAGGTGGGGGCACTGAAGCTTTCTTT. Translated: CSVEGGGTEAFF.